The next 5 T cell receptor beta chains were all read from a single sample in a study of vaccination and CD4 T cells after COVID-19. These receptors' antigens are unknown. With the Oncomine TCR Beta short-read assay, DNA from cultured CD4+ T cells was sequenced. MiXCR, run by TCRdb on the PCR reads, gives a single entry per CDR3 protein. The sample carries 9,500 to 15,000 distinct CDR3 sequences, 20% to 25% recorded once. Treatment: approximately 10-day PBMC culture with coronavirus spike peptide pools or control peptides (ViraFEST assay). Sequenced material: CD4+ T cells from blood, cultured in vitro, taken before SARS-CoV-2 vaccination. These TCRs come from a human donor who received a COVID-19 vaccine.

This clonotype was counted only a few times. The gene calls are TRBV4-2 and TRBJ2-5, with 12 bases identical to TRBD2. The CDR3 extends over 15 amino acids. The V gene's germline CDR1 is LGHNA and CDR2 YNFKEQ. After removal of 4 bases from V and 3 bases from J, the junction contained 3 bases not matched to a gene. CDR3 in DNA: TGTGCCAGCAGCCTCAGACTAGCGGGGGAAGAGACCCAGTACTTC. It codes for CASSLRLAGEETQYF.

This chain uses TRBV25-1 with TRBJ1-4; weak D call: TRBD1 (5 bases). This CDR3 has 15 residues. Per germline, CDR1 MGHDK and CDR2 SYGVNS. Trimming stripped 11 bases from V and 3 bases from J, with 19 bases between. The CDR3 here is CARWGGVGANEKLFF. CDR3 DNA sequence: TGTGCCCGTTGGGGCGGGGTTGGGGCTAATGAAAAACTGTTTTTT.

The chain uses TRBV27 and TRBJ1-6; D is unclear. This CDR3 comprises 16 residues. Trimming left V 6 bases short and J 9 bases short, with 21 bases between. Germline V gene sequence: CDR1 MNHEY, CDR2 SMNVEV (reference sequence). CDR3 coding DNA: TGTGCCAGCAGCCCCGGAGTGGCAGAAGAAAGTTCACCCCTCCACTTT. Protein: CASSPGVAEESSPLHF.

This sequence joins TRBV12-3 or TRBV12-4 and TRBJ1-1; perhaps TRBD1 as D (6 bases). Trimming pared 5 bases from V and 10 bases from J, leaving 11 bases between. CDR3 length: 11 amino acids. CDR3 coding DNA: TGTGCCAGCAGTCGGGGGCGGGCAGCTTTCTTT. The encoded protein is CASSRGRAAFF.

Regarding this clonotype: At one boundary the junction diverges from the germline segment, which might be a read error. The V call is TRBV12-3 or TRBV12-4, the J call TRBJ2-3, with a possible D match to TRBD1 (6 bases). This CDR3 is 15 amino acids long. The CDR3 spells CASTLGGHSTDTQYF. The CDR3 DNA is TGTGCCAGCACTTTAGGGGGTCATAGCACAGATACGCAGTATTTT.